The sequence of this TCR beta chain was determined in a study of cytomegalovirus exposure and HLA in healthy donors. Turning to this clone: A junction end diverges from the germline sequence, so it may reflect a read error.

CDR1 and CDR2 (germline): MDHEN, SYDVKM. This CDR3 has 13 amino acids. The PCR made use of 60 Vbeta and 13 Jbeta primers. Profiling relied on immunoSEQ multiplex PCR, and the TCRdb table lists in-frame clones only, not all of them. The repertoire holds fewer than 150,000 clones, 80% seen once, with around 0.24% in the top ten. The TCR comes from a man aged 45-60 years in good health and CMV-seronegative. The V call is TRBV28, the J call TRBJ1-2, with 8 bases matching TRBD1. Material for sequencing was PBMCs. The CDR3 DNA reads as TGTGCCAGCAGCTTGGACAGGGTCGGTGGCTACCCCTTC. Encoded protein: CASSLDRVGGYPF.